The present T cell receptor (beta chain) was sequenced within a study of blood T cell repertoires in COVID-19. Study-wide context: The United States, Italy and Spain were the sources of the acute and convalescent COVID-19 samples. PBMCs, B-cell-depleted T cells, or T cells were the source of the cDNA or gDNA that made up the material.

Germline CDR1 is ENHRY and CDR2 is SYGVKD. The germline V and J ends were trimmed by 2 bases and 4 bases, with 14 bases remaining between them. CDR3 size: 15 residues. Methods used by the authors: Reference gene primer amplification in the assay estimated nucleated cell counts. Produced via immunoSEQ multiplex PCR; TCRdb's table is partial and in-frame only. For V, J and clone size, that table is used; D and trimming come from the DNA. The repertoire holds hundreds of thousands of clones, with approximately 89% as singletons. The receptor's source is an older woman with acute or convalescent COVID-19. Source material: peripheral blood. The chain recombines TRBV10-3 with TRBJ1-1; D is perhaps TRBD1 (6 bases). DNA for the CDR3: TGTGCCATCAGTGAGGCAGGGGCGGCGATCACTGAAGCTTTCTTT. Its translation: CAISEAGAAITEAFF.